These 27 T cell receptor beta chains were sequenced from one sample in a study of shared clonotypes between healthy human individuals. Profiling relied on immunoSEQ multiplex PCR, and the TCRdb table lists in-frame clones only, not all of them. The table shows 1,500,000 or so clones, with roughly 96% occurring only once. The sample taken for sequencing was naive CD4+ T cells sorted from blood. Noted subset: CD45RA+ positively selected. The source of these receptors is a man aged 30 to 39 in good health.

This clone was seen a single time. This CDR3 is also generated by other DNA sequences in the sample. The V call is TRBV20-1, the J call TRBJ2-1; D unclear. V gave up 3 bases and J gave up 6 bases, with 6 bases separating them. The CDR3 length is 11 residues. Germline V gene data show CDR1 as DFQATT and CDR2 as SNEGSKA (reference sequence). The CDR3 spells CSASFPNEQFF. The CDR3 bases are TGCAGTGCTAGTTTTCCCAATGAGCAGTTCTTC.

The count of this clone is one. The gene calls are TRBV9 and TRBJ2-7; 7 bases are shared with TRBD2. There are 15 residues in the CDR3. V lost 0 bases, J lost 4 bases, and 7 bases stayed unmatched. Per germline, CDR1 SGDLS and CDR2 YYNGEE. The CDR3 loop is CASSVEGWGGYEQYF. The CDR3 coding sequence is TGTGCCAGCAGCGTAGAAGGCTGGGGGGGGTACGAGCAGTACTTC.

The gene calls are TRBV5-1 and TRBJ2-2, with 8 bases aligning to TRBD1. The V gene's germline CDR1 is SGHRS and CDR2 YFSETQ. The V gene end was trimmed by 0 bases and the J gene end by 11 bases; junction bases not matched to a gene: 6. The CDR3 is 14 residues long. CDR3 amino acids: CASSLEVQGGELFF. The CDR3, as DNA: TGCGCCAGCAGCTTGGAGGTACAGGGGGGTGAGCTGTTTTTT.

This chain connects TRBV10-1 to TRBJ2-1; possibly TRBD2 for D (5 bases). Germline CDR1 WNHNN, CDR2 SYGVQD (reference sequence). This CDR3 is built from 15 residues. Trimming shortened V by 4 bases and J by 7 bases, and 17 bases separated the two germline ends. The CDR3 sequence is CASSGVGMRENEQFF. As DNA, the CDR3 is TGCGCCAGCAGTGGGGTCGGGATGAGGGAGAATGAGCAGTTCTTC.

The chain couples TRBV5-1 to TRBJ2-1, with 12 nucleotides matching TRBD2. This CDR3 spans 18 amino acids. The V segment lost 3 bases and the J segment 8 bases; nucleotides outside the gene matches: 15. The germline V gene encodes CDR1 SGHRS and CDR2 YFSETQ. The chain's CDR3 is CASSYNLQTSGRIDEQFF. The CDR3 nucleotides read TGCGCCAGCAGCTACAATTTACAAACTAGCGGGAGGATAGATGAGCAGTTCTTC. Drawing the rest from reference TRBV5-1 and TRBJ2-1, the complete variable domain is KAGVTQTPRYLIKTRGQQVTLSCSPISGHRSVSWYQQTPGQGLQFLFEYFSETQRNKGNFPGRFSGRQFSNSRSEMNVSTLELGDSALYLCASSYNLQTSGRIDEQFFGPGTRLTVL.

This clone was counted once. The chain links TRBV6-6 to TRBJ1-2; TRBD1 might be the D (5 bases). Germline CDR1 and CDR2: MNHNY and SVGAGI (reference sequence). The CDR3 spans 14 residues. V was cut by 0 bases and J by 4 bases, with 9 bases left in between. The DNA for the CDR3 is TGTGCCAGCAGTTACTCGGCCGGGACCTATGGCTACACCTTC. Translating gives CASSYSAGTYGYTF.

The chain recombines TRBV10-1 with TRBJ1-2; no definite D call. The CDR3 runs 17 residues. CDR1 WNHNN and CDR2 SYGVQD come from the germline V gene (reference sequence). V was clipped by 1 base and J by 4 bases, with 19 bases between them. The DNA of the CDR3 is TGCGCCAGCAGTGAGTTATCACAATGGGAGACCTCCTATGGCTACACCTTC. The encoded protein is CASSELSQWETSYGYTF.

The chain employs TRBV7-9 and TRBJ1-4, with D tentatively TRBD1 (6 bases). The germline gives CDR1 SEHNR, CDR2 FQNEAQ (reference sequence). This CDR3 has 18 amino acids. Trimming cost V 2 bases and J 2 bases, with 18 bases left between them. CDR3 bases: TGTGCCAGCAGCTTACGGGACACTATGGGTGTTACTAATGAAAAACTGTTTTTT. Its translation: CASSLRDTMGVTNEKLFF. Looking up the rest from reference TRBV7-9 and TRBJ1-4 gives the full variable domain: DTGVSQNPRHKITKRGQNVTFRCDPISEHNRLYWYRQTLGQGPEFLTYFQNEAQLEKSRLLSDRFSAERPKGSFSTLEIQRTEQGDSAMYLCASSLRDTMGVTNEKLFFGSGTQLSVL.

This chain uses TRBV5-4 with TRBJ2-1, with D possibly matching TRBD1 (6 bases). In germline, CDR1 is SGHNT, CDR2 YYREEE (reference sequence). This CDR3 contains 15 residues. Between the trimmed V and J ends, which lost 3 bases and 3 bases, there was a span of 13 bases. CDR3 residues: CASSSRDTGYNEQFF. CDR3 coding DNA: TGTGCCAGCAGCTCCCGGGACACCGGCTACAATGAGCAGTTCTTC. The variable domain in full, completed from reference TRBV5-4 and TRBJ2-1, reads ETGVTQSPTHLIKTRGQQVTLRCSSQSGHNTVSWYQQALGQGPQFIFQYYREEENGRGNFPPRFSGLQFPNYSSELNVNALELDDSALYLCASSSRDTGYNEQFFGPGTRLTVL.

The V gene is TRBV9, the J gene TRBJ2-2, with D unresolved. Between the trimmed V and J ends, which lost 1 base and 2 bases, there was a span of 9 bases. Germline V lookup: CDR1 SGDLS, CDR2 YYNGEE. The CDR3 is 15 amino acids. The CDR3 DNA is TGTGCCAGCAGCGTACTGGCCATCAACACCGGGGAGCTGTTTTTT. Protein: CASSVLAINTGELFF.

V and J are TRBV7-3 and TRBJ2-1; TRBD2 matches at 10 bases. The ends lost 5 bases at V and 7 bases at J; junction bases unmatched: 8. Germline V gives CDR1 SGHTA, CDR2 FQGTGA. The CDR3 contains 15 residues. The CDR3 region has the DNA TGTGCCAGCAGCCCACGACTAGCGGGTAAGAATGAGCAGTTCTTC. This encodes CASSPRLAGKNEQFF.

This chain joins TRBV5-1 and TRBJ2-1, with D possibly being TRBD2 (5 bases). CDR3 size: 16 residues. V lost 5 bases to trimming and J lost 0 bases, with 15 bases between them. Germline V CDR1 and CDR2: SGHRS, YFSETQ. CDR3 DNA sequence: TGCGCCAGCAGACCTGGGAGCCTGAGCTCCTACAATGAGCAGTTCTTC. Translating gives CASRPGSLSSYNEQFF.

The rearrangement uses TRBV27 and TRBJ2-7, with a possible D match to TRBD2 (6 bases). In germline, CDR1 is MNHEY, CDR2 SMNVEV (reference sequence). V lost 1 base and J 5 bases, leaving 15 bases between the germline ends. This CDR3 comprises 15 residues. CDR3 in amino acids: CASSLFLGTPHEQYF. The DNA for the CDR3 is TGTGCCAGCAGTTTATTTTTAGGGACTCCCCACGAGCAGTACTTC.

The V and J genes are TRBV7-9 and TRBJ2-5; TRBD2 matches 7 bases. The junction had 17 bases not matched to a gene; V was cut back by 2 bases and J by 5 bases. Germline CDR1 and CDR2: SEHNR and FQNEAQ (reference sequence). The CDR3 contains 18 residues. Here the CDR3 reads CASSLRVPWAGVDETQYF. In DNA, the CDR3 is TGTGCCAGCAGCTTAAGGGTTCCGTGGGCGGGAGTTGATGAGACCCAGTACTTC.

CDR3 nucleotides: TGTGCCAGCAGCTTAGACATCGGACTAGCGGGCGACCCCTACGAGCAGTACTTC. Protein sequence: CASSLDIGLAGDPYEQYF. The chain recombines TRBV11-2 with TRBJ2-7, with 11 bases lining up with TRBD2. Per the germline V gene, CDR1 is SGHAT and CDR2 is FQNNGV. This CDR3 region has 18 residues. V trimming: 0 bases; J trimming: 2 bases; junction bases outside the gene matches: 9. The entire variable domain, with the rest obtained from reference TRBV11-2 and TRBJ2-7, is as follows: EAGVAQSPRYKIIEKRQSVAFWCNPISGHATLYWYQQILGQGPKLLIQFQNNGVVDDSQLPKDRFSAERLKGVDSTLKIQPAKLEDSAVYLCASSLDIGLAGDPYEQYFGPGTRLTVT.

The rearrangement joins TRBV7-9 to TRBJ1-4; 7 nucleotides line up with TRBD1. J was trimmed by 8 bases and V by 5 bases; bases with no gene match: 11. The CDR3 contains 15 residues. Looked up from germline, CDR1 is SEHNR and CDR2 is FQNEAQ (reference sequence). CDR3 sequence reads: CASSIPGQFYEKLFF. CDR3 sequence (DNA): TGTGCCAGCAGCATACCGGGACAGTTTTACGAAAAACTGTTTTTT.

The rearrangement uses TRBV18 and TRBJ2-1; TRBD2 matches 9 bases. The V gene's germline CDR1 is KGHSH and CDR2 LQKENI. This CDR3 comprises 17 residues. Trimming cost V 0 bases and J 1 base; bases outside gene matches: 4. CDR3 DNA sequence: TGTGCCAGCTCACCACCATTGACTAGCGGTTCCTACAATGAGCAGTTCTTC. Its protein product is CASSPPLTSGSYNEQFF.

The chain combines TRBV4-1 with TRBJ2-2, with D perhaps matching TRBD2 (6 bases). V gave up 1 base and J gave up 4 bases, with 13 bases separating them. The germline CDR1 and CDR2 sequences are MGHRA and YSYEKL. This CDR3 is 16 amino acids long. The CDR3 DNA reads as TGCGCCAGCAGCCAAGTGGTCGGGAGCCTCACCGGGGAGCTGTTTTTT. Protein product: CASSQVVGSLTGELFF.

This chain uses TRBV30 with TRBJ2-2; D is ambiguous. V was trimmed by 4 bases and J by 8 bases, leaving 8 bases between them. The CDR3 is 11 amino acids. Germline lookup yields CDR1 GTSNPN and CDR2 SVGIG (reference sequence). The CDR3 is CAWTNGGELFF. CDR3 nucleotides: TGTGCCTGGACCAATGGGGGGGAGCTGTTTTTT.

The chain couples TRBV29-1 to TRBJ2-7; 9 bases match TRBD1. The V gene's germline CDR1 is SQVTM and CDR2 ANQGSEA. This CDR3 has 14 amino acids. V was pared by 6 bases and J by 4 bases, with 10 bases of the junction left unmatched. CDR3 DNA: TGCAGCGTCGCATGGACCGGGACAGGGTACGAGCAGTACTTC. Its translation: CSVAWTGTGYEQYF.

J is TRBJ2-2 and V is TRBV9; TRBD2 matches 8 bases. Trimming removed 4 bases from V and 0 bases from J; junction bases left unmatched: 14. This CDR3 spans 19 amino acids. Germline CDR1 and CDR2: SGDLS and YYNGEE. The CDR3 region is CASSNPGALAATNTGELFF. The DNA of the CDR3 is TGTGCCAGCAGCAACCCCGGGGCACTAGCGGCTACGAACACCGGGGAGCTGTTTTTT.

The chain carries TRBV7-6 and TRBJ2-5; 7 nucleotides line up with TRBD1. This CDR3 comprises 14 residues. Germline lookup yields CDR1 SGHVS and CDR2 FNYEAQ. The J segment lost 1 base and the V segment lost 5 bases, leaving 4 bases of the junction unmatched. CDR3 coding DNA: TGTGCCAGCAGCGAGGGACAGAGCCAAGAGACCCAGTACTTC. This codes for CASSEGQSQETQYF.

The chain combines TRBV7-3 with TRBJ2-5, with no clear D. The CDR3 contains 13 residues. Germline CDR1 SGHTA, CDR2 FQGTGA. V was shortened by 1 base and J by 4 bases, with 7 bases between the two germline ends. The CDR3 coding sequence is TGTGCCAGCAGCTTAATGTGGGGAGAGACCCAGTACTTC. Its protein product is CASSLMWGETQYF.

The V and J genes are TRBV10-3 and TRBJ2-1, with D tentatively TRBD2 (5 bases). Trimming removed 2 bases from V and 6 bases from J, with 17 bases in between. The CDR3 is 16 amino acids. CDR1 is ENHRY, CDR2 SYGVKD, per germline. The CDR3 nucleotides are TGTGCCATCAGTGAGACGGACCGAACTAGGTCCAATGAGCAGTTCTTC. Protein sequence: CAISETDRTRSNEQFF.

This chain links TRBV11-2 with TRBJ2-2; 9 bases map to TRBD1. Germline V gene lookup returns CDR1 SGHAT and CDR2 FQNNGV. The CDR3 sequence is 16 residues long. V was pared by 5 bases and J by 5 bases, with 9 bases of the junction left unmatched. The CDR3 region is CASSGHGTGLTGELFF. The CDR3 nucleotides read TGTGCCAGCAGCGGCCACGGGACAGGGCTGACCGGGGAGCTGTTTTTT.

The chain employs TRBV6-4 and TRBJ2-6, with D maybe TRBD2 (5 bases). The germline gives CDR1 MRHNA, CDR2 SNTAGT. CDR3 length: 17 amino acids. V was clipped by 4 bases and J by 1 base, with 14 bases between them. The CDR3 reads CASSALALASGANVLTF. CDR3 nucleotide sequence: TGTGCCAGCAGTGCCCTAGCTTTGGCGTCTGGGGCCAACGTCCTGACTTTC.

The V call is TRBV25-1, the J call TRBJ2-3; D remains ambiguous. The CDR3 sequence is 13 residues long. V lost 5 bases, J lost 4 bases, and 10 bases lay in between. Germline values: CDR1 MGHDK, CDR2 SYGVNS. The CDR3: CASSRQVPDTQYF. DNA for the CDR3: TGTGCCAGCAGTCGGCAGGTCCCAGATACGCAGTATTTT.